This T cell receptor beta chain originates from a study of long-term antiretroviral therapy in people with HIV. The CDR3 runs 17 residues. CDR1 is SGHDT and CDR2 is YYEEEE in the germline V gene. V gave up 4 bases and J gave up 1 base, with 20 bases separating them. The libraries were made with immunoSEQ v3.0 at survey level. Only in-frame clones appear in the TCRdb table, and some are missing; sequencing was by immunoSEQ multiplex PCR. The sample holds under 25,000 clones, approximately 86% seen once. General observations from the study: Dominant in the repertoire at all time points were clones expanded before ART.

Details on this clone: No antigen is known for it.

The sequence came from a man aged 55 to 70 with HIV. The input for sequencing was unsorted PBMCs, taken 1.3 years after starting antiretroviral therapy. This chain joins TRBV5-6 and TRBJ2-5; D might be TRBD1 (7 bases). CDR3 bases: TGTGCCAGCAGCCCCGTGTGGGCGGGGACAGTCCAAGAGACCCAGTACTTC. This translates into CASSPVWAGTVQETQYF.